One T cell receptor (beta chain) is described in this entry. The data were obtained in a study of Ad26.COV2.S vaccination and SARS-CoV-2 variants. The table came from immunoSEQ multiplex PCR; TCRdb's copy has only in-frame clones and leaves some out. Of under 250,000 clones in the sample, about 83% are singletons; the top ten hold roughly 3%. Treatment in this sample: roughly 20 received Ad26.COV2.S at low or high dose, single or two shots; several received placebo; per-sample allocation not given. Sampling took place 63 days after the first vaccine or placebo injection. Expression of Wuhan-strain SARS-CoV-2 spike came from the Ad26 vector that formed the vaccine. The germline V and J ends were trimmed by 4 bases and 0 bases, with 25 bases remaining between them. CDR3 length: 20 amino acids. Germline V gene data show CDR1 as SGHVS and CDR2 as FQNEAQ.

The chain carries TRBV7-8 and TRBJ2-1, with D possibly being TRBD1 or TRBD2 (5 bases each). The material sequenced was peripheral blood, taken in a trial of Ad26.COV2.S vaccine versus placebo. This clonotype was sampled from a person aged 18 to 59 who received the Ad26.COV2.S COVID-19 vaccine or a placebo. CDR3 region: CASSSALWVGRASSYNEQFF. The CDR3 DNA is TGTGCCAGCAGCTCGGCACTCTGGGTGGGGCGGGCAAGCTCCTACAATGAGCAGTTCTTC.